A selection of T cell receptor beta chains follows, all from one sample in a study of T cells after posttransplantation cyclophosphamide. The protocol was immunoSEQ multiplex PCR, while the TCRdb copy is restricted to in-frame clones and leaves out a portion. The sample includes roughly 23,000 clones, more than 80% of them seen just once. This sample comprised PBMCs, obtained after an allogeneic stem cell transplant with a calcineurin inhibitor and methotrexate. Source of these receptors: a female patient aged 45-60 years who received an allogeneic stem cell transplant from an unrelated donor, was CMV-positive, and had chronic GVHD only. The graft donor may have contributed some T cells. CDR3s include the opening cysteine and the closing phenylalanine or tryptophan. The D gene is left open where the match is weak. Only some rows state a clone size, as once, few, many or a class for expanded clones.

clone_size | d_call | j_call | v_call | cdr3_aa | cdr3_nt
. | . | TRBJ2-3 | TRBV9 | CASSVADGQLTDTQYF | TGTGCCAGCAGCGTAGCCGATGGACAGCTCACAGATACGCAGTATTTT
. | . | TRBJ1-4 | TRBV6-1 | CASMESDEKLFF | TGTGCCAGCATGGAGTCCGATGAAAAACTGTTTTTT
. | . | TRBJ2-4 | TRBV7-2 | CASSLGVAENIQYF | TGTGCCAGCAGCTTGGGAGTAGCCGAAAACATTCAGTACTTC
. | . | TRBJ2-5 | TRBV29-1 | CSVLRPTAGETQYF | TGCAGCGTTCTCCGGCCCACGGCCGGGGAGACCCAGTACTTC
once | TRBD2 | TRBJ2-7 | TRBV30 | CAWSRRLAGEQYF | TGTGCCTGGAGTAGGCGACTAGCGGGCGAGCAGTACTTC
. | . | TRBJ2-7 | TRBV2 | CASSDLSYEQYF | TGTGCCAGCAGTGACCTATCTTACGAGCAGTACTTC
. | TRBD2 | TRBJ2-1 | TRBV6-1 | CASSEAGLVYNEQFF | TGTGCCAGCAGTGAAGCCGGACTAGTGTACAATGAGCAGTTCTTC
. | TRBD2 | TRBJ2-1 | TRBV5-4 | CASSLRLANNEQFF | TGTGCCAGCAGCCTCAGACTAGCTAACAATGAGCAGTTCTTC
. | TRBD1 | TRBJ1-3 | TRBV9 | CASSAKEPRGRVGNTIYF | TGTGCCAGCAGCGCCAAAGAACCGAGGGGGCGCGTCGGAAACACCATATATTTT
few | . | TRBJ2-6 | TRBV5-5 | CASSLGGRGANVLTF | TGTGCCAGCAGCTTGGGAGGGCGGGGGGCCAACGTCCTGACTTTC
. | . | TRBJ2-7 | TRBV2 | CASMGAGPTARSSYEQYF | TGTGCCAGCATGGGAGCGGGCCCTACTGCCCGGAGCTCCTACGAGCAGTACTTC
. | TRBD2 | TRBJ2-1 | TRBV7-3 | CASSLRLAGPNEQFF | TGTGCCAGCAGCTTGAGGCTAGCGGGCCCGAATGAGCAGTTCTTC
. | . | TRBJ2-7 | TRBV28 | CASAGGSYEQYF | TGTGCCAGCGCCGGGGGATCCTACGAGCAGTACTTC
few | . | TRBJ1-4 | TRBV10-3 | CAISLHPGVTNEKLFF | TGTGCCATCAGCCTCCACCCCGGGGTGACTAATGAAAAACTGTTTTTT
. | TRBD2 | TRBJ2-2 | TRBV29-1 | CSVETSEWAGELFF | TGCAGCGTTGAGACTAGCGAGTGGGCCGGGGAGCTGTTTTTT
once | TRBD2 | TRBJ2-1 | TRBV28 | CASSPPAGEGNEQFF | TGTGCCAGCAGTCCCCCAGCGGGAGAGGGCAATGAGCAGTTCTTC
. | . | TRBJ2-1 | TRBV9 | CASSVAQAGEQFF | TGTGCCAGCAGCGTAGCTCAGGCGGGTGAGCAGTTCTTC
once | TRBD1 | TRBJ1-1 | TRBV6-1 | CASSEPTGMGTEAFF | TGTGCCAGCAGTGAGCCGACAGGGATGGGCACTGAAGCTTTCTTT
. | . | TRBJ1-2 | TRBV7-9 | CASSSSGMRGYTF | TGTGCCAGCAGCTCCTCAGGGATGCGTGGCTACACCTTC
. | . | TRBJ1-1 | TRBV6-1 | CASSPIEGSTEAFF | TGTGCCAGCAGCCCCATCGAGGGTAGCACTGAAGCTTTCTTT
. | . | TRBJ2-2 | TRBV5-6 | CASSVPGAVDAGELFF | TGTGCCAGCAGTGTCCCCGGCGCGGTTGACGCCGGGGAGCTGTTTTTT
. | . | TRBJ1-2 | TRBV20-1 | CSAPDRIYTF | TGCAGTGCTCCCGACAGAATCTACACCTTC
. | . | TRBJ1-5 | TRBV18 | CASSPTGRYNQPQHF | TGTGCCAGCTCACCAACAGGCCGCTACAATCAGCCCCAGCATTTT